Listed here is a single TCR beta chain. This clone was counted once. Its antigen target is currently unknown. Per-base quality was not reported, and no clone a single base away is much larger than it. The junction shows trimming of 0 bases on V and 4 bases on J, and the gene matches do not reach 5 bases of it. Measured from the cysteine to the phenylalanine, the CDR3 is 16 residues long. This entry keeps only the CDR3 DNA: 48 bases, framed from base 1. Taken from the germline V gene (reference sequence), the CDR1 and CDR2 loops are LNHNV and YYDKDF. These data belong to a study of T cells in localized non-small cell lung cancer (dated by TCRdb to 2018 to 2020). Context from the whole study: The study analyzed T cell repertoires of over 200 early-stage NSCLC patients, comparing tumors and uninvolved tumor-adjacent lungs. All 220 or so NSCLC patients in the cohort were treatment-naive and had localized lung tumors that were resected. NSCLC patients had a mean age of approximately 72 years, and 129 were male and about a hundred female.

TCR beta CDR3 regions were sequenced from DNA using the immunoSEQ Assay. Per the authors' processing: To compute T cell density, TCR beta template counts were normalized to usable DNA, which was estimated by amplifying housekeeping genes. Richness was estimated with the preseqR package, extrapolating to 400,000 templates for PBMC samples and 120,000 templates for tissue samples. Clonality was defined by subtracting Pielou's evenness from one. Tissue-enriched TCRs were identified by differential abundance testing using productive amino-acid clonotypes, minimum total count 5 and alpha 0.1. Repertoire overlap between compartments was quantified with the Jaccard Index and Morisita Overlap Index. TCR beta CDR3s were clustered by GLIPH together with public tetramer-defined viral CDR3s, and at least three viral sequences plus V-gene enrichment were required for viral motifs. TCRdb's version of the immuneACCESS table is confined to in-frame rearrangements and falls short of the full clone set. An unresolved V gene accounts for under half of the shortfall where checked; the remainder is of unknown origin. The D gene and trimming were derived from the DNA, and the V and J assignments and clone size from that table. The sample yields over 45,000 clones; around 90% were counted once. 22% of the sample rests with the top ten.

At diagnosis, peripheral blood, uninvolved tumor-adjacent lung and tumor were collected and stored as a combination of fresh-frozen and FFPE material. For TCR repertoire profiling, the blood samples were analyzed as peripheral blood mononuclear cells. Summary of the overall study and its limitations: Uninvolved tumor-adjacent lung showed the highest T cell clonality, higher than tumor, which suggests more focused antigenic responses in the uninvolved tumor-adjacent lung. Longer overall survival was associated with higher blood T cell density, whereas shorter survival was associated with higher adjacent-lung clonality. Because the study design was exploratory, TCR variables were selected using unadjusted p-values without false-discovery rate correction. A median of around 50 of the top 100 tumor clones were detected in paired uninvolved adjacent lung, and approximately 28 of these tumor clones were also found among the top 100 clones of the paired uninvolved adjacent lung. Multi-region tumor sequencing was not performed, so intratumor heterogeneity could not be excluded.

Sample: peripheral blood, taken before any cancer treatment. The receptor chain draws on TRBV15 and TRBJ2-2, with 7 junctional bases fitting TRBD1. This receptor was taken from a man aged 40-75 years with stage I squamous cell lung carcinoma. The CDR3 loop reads CATSRETGVSTGELFF. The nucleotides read TGTGCCACCAGCAGAGAAACAGGGGTATCCACCGGGGAGCTGTTTTTT.